Following are 15 T cell receptor beta chains from one sample sequenced in a study of blood T cell repertoires in COVID-19. Clones were read by immunoSEQ multiplex PCR, and TCRdb kept only the in-frame ones, dropping some. The table includes about 390,000 clones, about 89% detected once. The source material was peripheral blood. Receptors were obtained from a woman aged 60 to 75 with COVID-19, enrolled during active disease.

For the CDR3, the DNA is TGTGCCAGTAGGTCAGATTCGAACACTGAAGCTTTCTTT. It translates to CASRSDSNTEAFF. The gene calls are TRBV19 and TRBJ1-1; no firm D call. Trimming left V 6 bases short and J 1 base short, with 9 bases between. The CDR3 contains 13 residues. From germline, CDR1 is LNHDA and CDR2 SQIVND (reference sequence).

This chain uses TRBV19 with TRBJ1-5; the match to TRBD1 covers 7 bases. The CDR3 extends over 16 amino acids. The V segment lost 6 bases and the J segment 7 bases; nucleotides outside the gene matches: 15. CDR1 is LNHDA and CDR2 is SQIVND in the germline V gene (reference sequence). The CDR3 DNA follows: TGTGCCAGTAGAACTACCGGGACAGCTATCGGGCAGCCCCAGCATTTT. Residues: CASRTTGTAIGQPQHF.

The rearrangement links TRBV6-2 or TRBV6-3 to TRBJ2-6, with unresolved D. The V gene's germline CDR1 is MNHEY and CDR2 SVGEGT. V lost 2 bases, J lost 0 bases, and 8 bases lay in between. The CDR3 totals 16 residues. The CDR3, as DNA: TGTGCCAGCAGTTACAATCCTATCTCTGGGGCCAACGTCCTGACTTTC. It translates to CASSYNPISGANVLTF.

This sequence joins TRBV7-3 and TRBJ1-1; possible D gene TRBD1, 5 bases. With 3 bases removed from V and 4 bases from J, the gap between germline ends came to 12 bases. The length of the CDR3 is 14 residues. The germline gives CDR1 SGHTA, CDR2 FQGTGA. The CDR3 coding sequence is TGTGCCAGCAGCTTCGACGACCAGGGCACTGAAGCTTTCTTT. The encoded protein is CASSFDDQGTEAFF. Together with reference TRBV7-3 and TRBJ1-1, the CDR3 gives the full variable domain: GAGVSQTPSNKVTEKGKYVELRCDPISGHTALYWYRQSLGQGPEFLIYFQGTGAADDSGLPNDRFFAVRPEGSVSTLKIQRTERGDSAVYLCASSFDDQGTEAFFGQGTRLTVV.

This chain connects TRBV5-1 to TRBJ2-1; TRBD2 matches at 7 bases. V lost 6 bases and J lost 3; bases outside the gene matches: 12. CDR1 and CDR2 (germline): SGHRS, YFSETQ. This CDR3 contains 16 residues. The CDR3 bases are TGCGCCAGCAAGGAAATGGCAGGGACTAACTACAATGAGCAGTTCTTC. Translated: CASKEMAGTNYNEQFF.

About this clone itself: This specimen includes other DNA sequences encoding the same CDR3. This chain joins TRBV7-9 and TRBJ1-5, with D possibly being TRBD1 (5 bases). The length of the CDR3 is 13 residues. Trimming removed 1 base at V and 5 bases at J, with 6 bases between. Germline CDR1 SEHNR, CDR2 FQNEAQ (reference sequence). DNA for the CDR3: TGTGCCAGCAGCTTAGTAGGGGATCAGCCCCAGCATTTT. Residues: CASSLVGDQPQHF. The full variable domain, rest sourced from reference TRBV7-9 and TRBJ1-5, is DTGVSQNPRHKITKRGQNVTFRCDPISEHNRLYWYRQTLGQGPEFLTYFQNEAQLEKSRLLSDRFSAERPKGSFSTLEIQRTEQGDSAMYLCASSLVGDQPQHFGDGTRLSIL.

J is TRBJ1-6 and V is TRBV3-1 (or the pseudogene TRBV3-2); weak D call: TRBD1 (6 bases). V lost 5 bases to trimming and J lost 0 bases, with 11 bases between them. Per germline, CDR1 LGHDT and CDR2 YNNKEL (reference sequence). The CDR3 is made up of 16 amino acids. CDR3 in DNA: TGTGCCAGCAGCACAGGGTTTTCCTCCTATAATTCACCCCTCCACTTT. Residues: CASSTGFSSYNSPLHF.

The rearrangement links TRBV7-2 to TRBJ2-7; possibly TRBD1 for D (6 bases). Germline V gene data show CDR1 as SGHTA and CDR2 as FQGNSA. The CDR3 is made up of 14 amino acids. The V end lost 5 bases, the J end lost 1 base, and 12 bases lay between the germline ends. CDR3 coding DNA: TGTGCCAGCAGCGGGGGCGCCGTGTCCTACGAGCAGTACTTC. Translation: CASSGGAVSYEQYF.

This chain connects TRBV6-5 to TRBJ1-5; the D is unclear. The CDR3 is made up of 14 amino acids. Trimming shortened V by 6 bases and J by 7 bases, and 16 bases separated the two germline ends. The germline gives CDR1 MNHEY, CDR2 SVGAGI. The CDR3 sequence: CASSASGPGQPQHF. The CDR3 DNA sequence: TGTGCCAGCAGCGCCTCAGGCCCCGGCCAGCCCCAGCATTTT.

CDR3 nucleotides: TGTGCCAGCAGCCAAGGACAGGGGAGGGTCGGCTACACCTTC. Translated, it gives CASSQGQGRVGYTF. This chain joins TRBV13 and TRBJ1-2; 9 bases map to TRBD1. CDR1 is PRHDT and CDR2 is FYEKMQ in the germline V gene (reference sequence). The CDR3 consists of 14 residues. With V trimmed by 5 bases and J by 8 bases, 9 bases remained unmatched.

This chain joins TRBV3-1 (or the pseudogene TRBV3-2) and TRBJ1-3; D unresolved. The germline V gene has CDR1 LGHDT and CDR2 YNNKEL (reference sequence). V gave up 1 base and J gave up 4 bases, with 11 bases separating them. CDR3 size: 15 residues. The CDR3 DNA sequence: TGTGCCAGCAGCCAAGCAATCGCGAGAGGAAACACCATATATTTT. Its protein product is CASSQAIARGNTIYF.

As for this clone: Additional DNA sequences in this sample encode the identical CDR3. The genes are TRBV7-9 and TRBJ1-6; 9 bases are shared with TRBD1. With V trimmed by 5 bases and J by 7 bases, 3 bases remained unmatched. Germline V lookup: CDR1 SEHNR, CDR2 FQNEAQ (reference sequence). The CDR3 spans 14 residues. The CDR3: CASSRGQGNSPLHF. For the CDR3, the DNA is TGTGCCAGCAGCCGGGGACAGGGCAATTCACCCCTCCACTTT.

V gene TRBV5-1 combines with J gene TRBJ2-7; possible D gene TRBD1, 6 bases. The germline V and J ends were trimmed by 2 bases and 5 bases, with 11 bases remaining between them. The CDR3 is made up of 13 amino acids. CDR1 and CDR2 (germline): SGHRS, YFSETQ. CDR3 DNA sequence: TGCGCCAGCAGCTTCCAGGGGAAGGACGAGCAGTACTTC. Translated: CASSFQGKDEQYF.

Of note for this clone: Other DNA sequences in this specimen translate into the identical CDR3. The chain joins TRBV5-1 to TRBJ1-6, with TRBD1 matching over 10 bases. Germline-derived CDR1 and CDR2 are SGHRS and YFSETQ. V was pared by 4 bases and J by 9 bases, with 4 bases of the junction left unmatched. There are 14 residues in the CDR3. CDR3 protein: CASSPDRGRSPLHF. The CDR3 DNA sequence: TGCGCCAGCAGCCCCGACAGGGGGCGTTCACCCCTCCACTTT.

This rearrangement joins TRBV12-5 to TRBJ2-2; 12 nucleotides agree with TRBD2. Germline V CDR1 and CDR2: LGHNT, FRNRAP. With 6 bases clipped from V and 7 bases from J, the junction kept 15 bases outside the gene matches. This CDR3 is 18 amino acids long. CDR3: CASGRQGLAGLRGGELFF. CDR3 in DNA: TGTGCTAGTGGCCGCCAAGGACTAGCGGGGCTAAGGGGCGGGGAGCTGTTTTTT.